The sequence of this T cell receptor beta chain was determined in a study of vaccination effects on CD4 cells after COVID-19 (dated by TCRdb to between 2020 and 2023). As for the study more broadly: In the ViraFEST assay, PBMC were stimulated with viral peptide pools, and antigen-specific CD4+ T cell clonotypes were then identified by expansion using TCR sequencing. Post-vaccine samples across the study were collected a median of 72 days after the second dose, with a range of 14 to 241. The full study included roughly 11 COVID-19 convalescent patients and several SARS-CoV-2-naive healthy vaccine recipients. Approximately 2 million PBMC per well were cultured in IMDM with about 5% human AB serum, around 9.1 IU/ml IL-2 and gentamicin, plus 10 ug/ml peptides. SARS-CoV-2 spike-specific CD4+ TCR repertoires from before and after mRNA vaccination were compared in COVID-19 convalescent patients and in infection-naive vaccine recipients. Cultures from other donors in the study were sequenced using the Oncomine TCR Beta short-read assay on an Illumina iSeq 100. What the work shows at the level of the full study, not this receptor alone: At late post-vaccination timepoints, both infection-induced and vaccine-induced clones showed marked clonal contraction, consistent with waning T cell responses. Among healthy vaccine recipients, nearly all vaccine-induced clones were SARS-CoV-2 mono-reactive, and just 1 of 255 was cross-reactive with common cold coronaviruses. Only a small number of convalescent patients were included, and no early post-infection timepoints were available, which limited the study.

Worth noting for this clone: Its antigen is currently not known. No base quality values were provided; no much bigger clone lies one nucleotide off.

Trimming removed 5 bases from V and 2 bases from J, leaving 15 bases between the germline ends. The CDR3 sequence holds 15 residues, the cysteine and phenylalanine included. Only the CDR3 DNA is retained, 45 bases long and in frame from the first base. From a lookup of the germline V gene, CDR1 and CDR2 are SGHVS and FQNEAQ. After around ten days of culture, CD4+ T cells were isolated with the EasySep CD4+ T cell isolation kit. Two doses of either the BNT162b2 or the mRNA-1273 mRNA SARS-CoV-2 vaccine were administered to participants. None of the healthy vaccine recipients had a prior SARS-CoV-2 infection, which was confirmed by nucleocapsid antibody tests that came back negative both before and after vaccination. Half of the culture medium was replaced with fresh IL-2-containing medium on days 3 and 7. Each peptide stimulation condition was cultured in triplicate wells unless otherwise noted. Using Ficoll-Paque Plus gradient centrifugation, PBMC were separated from whole blood and then either used fresh or cryopreserved at -140C. The QIAamp micro DNA kit was used to extract genomic DNA from the cultured CD4+ T cells.

Receptor libraries were prepared by the immunoSEQ multiplex PCR assay. DNA from the cultured and isolated CD4+ T cells underwent TCR beta CDR3 sequencing. As for how the authors treated the data: Non-productive TCR sequences were discarded, and reads were trimmed to the CDR3 region, with only CDR3s of 7 or more amino acids retained. The MANAFEST web app was used to pick out antigen-specific clonotypes by comparing their expansion in peptide wells with that in reference cultures. Positive clones required FDR<0.05 expansion versus reference and all other wells, odds ratio above 5, and frequency above 0.1% in two replicate wells. A clonotype was called cross-reactive if it was significantly expanded both in SARS-CoV-2 spike wells and in at least one common cold coronavirus spike condition. CDR3 similarity was assessed by Levenshtein distance using the stringdist R package, and unrooted trees were constructed with ape in R 3.6.1. This is the immuneACCESS table as TCRdb keeps it, with only in-frame sequences that have V and J called. A part of the clones is gone; compared with another copy, unresolved V genes explain less than half, and the rest is unexplained. V and J calls and clone size follow that table, whereas D and trimming were derived from the DNA. The sample table shows about 73,000 clones, and roughly four fifths are seen once. More than 2% of the sample is taken by the ten largest.

The clonotype comes from a human donor who received a COVID-19 vaccine. In this chain, TRBV7-8 is recombined with TRBJ1-2; the D segment cannot be called with confidence. Sequenced here: CD4+ T cells from PBMCs cultured without peptide, sampled after COVID-19 vaccination. The CDR3 protein sequence reads: CASSPPPDGNYGYTF. In nucleotides, the sequence is TGTGCCAGCAGCCCGCCCCCGGACGGGAACTATGGCTACACCTTC. Full variable domain (CDR3 extended with the reference TRBV7-8 and TRBJ1-2 proteins): GAGVSQSPRYKVAKRGQDVALRCDPISGHVSLFWYQQALGQGPEFLTYFQNEAQLDKSGLPSDRFFAERPEGSVSTLKIQRTQQEDSAVYLCASSPPPDGNYGYTFGSGTRLTVV.